A single sample is the source of the 4 T cell receptor beta chains below, sequenced in a study of cytomegalovirus exposure and HLA in healthy donors. The PCR ran on 60 Vbeta and 13 Jbeta primers. The table came from immunoSEQ multiplex PCR; TCRdb's copy has only in-frame clones and leaves some out. The data hold roughly 100,000 clones, with 70% to 85% observed a single time. Sequencing was performed on PBMCs. These receptors originate from a boy between 10 and 17 years old in good health and CMV-seronegative.

This clone was picked up a small number of times. The rearrangement joins TRBV27 to TRBJ1-2, with 10 bases lining up with TRBD1. The V gene end was trimmed by 8 bases and the J gene end by 7 bases; junction bases not matched to a gene: 16. The CDR3 is 16 amino acids. Germline V gives CDR1 MNHEY, CDR2 SMNVEV (reference sequence). The CDR3: CASALKEPGQGSGYTF. The DNA for the CDR3 is TGTGCCAGCGCACTTAAAGAACCGGGACAGGGGTCTGGCTACACCTTC.

The chain joins TRBV7-9 to TRBJ2-5, with D perhaps TRBD2 (7 bases). Germline V gives CDR1 SEHNR, CDR2 FQNEAQ (reference sequence). V lost 5 bases, J lost 1 base, and 17 bases lay in between. The CDR3 is 16 amino acids. The CDR3 loop is CASSLRGGGRQETQYF. Here the CDR3 DNA reads TGTGCCAGCAGCCTTAGGGGAGGGGGGCGCCAAGAGACCCAGTACTTC.

V gene TRBV6-5 combines with J gene TRBJ2-1; 10 bases align to TRBD2. The germline gives CDR1 MNHEY, CDR2 SVGAGI. The CDR3 totals 15 residues. J was trimmed by 6 bases and V by 7 bases; bases with no gene match: 9. CDR3 sequence reads: CASTAAGGPRNEQFF. CDR3 DNA: TGTGCCAGCACCGCAGCGGGAGGGCCTCGCAATGAGCAGTTCTTC.

This clone was observed once. The chain recombines TRBV30 with TRBJ1-4; 7 bases match TRBD1. This CDR3 is 15 amino acids long. V dropped 4 bases and J dropped 4; count of bases not matched to a gene: 9. Per the germline V gene, CDR1 is GTSNPN and CDR2 is SVGIG (reference sequence). CDR3 sequence: CAWIASGQNNEKLFF. CDR3 in DNA: TGTGCCTGGATTGCCTCGGGACAGAATAATGAAAAACTGTTTTTT.